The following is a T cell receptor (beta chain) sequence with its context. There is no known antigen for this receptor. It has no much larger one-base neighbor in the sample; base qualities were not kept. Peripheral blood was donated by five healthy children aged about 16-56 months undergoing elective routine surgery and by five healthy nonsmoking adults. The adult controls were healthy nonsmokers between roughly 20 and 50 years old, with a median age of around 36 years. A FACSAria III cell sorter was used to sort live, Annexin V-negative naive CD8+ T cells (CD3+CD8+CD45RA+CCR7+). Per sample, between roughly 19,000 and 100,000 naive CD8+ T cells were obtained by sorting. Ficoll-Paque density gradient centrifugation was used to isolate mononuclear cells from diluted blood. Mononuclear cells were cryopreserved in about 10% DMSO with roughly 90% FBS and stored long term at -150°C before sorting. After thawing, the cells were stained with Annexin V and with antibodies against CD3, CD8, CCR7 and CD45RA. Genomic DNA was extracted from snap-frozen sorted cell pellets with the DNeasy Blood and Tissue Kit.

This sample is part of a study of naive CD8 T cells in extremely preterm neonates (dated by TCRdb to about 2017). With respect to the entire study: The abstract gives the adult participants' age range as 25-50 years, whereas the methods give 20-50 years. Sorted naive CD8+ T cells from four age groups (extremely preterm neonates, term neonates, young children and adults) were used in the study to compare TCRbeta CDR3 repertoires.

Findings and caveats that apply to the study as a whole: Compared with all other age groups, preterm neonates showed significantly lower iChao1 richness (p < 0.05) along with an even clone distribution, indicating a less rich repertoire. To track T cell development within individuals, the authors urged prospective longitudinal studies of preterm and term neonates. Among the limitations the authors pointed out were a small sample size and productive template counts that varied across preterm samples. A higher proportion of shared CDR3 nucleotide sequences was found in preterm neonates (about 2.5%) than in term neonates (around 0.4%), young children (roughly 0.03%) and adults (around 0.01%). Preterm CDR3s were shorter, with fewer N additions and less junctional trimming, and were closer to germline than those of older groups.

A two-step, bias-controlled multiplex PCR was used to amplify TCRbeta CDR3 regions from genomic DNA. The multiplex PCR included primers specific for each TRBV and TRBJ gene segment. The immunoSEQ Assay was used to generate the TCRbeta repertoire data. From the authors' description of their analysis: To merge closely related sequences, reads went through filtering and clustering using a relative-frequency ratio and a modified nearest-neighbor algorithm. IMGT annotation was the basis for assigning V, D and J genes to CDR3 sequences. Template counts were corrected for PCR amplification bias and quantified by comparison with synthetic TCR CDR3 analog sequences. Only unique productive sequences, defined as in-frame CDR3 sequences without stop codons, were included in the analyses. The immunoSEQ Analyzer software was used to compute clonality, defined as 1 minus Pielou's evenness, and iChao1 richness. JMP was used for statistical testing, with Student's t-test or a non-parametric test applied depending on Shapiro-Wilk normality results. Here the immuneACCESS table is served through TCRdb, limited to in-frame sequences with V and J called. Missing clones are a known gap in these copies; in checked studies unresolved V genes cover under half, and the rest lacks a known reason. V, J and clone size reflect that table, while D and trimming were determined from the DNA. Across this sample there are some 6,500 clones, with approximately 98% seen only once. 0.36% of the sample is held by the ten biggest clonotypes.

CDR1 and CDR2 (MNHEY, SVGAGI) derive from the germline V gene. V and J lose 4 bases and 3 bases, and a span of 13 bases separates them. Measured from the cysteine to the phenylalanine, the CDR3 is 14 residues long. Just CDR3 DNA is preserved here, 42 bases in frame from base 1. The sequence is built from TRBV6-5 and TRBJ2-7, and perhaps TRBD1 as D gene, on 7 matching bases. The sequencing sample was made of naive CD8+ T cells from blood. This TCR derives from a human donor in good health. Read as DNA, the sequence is TGTGCCAGCAGTTTGGGGCAGGGGGGCTACGAGCAGTACTTC. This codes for CASSLGQGGYEQYF.